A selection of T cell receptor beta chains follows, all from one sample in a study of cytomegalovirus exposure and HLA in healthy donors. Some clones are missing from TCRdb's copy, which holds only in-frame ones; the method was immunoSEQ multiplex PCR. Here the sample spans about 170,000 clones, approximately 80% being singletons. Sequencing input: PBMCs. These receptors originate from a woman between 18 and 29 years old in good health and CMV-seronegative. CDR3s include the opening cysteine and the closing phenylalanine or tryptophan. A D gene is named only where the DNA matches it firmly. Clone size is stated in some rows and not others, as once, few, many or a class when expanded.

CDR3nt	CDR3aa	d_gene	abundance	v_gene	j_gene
TGTGCCAGCTCACCTGGGACAGGGGGCCCTGGGGCCAACGTCCTGACTTTC	CASSPGTGGPGANVLTF	TRBD1	.	TRBV18	TRBJ2-6
TGCGCCAGCAGCTTGGTACCCGGGGCGGGGACTGAAGCTTTCTTT	CASSLVPGAGTEAFF	.	.	TRBV5-1	TRBJ1-1
TGTGCCAGCAGGGGGACAGCTGTCACTGAAGCTTTCTTT	CASRGTAVTEAFF	TRBD1	.	TRBV7-2	TRBJ1-1
TGTGCCAGCTCACCCCTAGCGGGATCCTACAATGAGCAGTTCTTC	CASSPLAGSYNEQFF	TRBD2	.	TRBV18	TRBJ2-1
TGTGCCACCAGCATCCGGGAGAATGAGCAGTTCTTC	CATSIRENEQFF	.	.	TRBV15	TRBJ2-1
TGTGCCAGCAGCTCGGACAGGGACAGGAGGGTAACCGGGGAGCTGTTTTTT	CASSSDRDRRVTGELFF	TRBD1	.	TRBV7-9	TRBJ2-2
TGTGCCAGCAGCTTTATCGGGAGTTCCTACAATGAGCAGTTCTTC	CASSFIGSSYNEQFF	.	once	TRBV7-8	TRBJ2-1
TGTGCCAGCAGTTACACACAGGGCGAGCAGTACTTC	CASSYTQGEQYF	.	.	TRBV6-6	TRBJ2-7
TGTGCCAGCAGCTTGAGCAGAAAGCGGTACTACGAGCAGTACTTC	CASSLSRKRYYEQYF	.	few	TRBV5-6	TRBJ2-7
TGTGCCAGCAGTCAGGGCCGAGAACGGGCTGAAGCTTTCTTT	CASSQGRERAEAFF	.	.	TRBV27	TRBJ1-1